Reported below is one T cell receptor beta chain. The antigen is undetermined. The data stem from a study of T cells in tuberculosis. Study-wide background: This South African cohort compared adolescents with or without latent tuberculosis against adults with active tuberculosis. Points from the study as a whole: Active tuberculosis alpha repertoires lay closer to GMM-specific TCRs than controls'. A GMM-specific repertoire classifier reached 80% to 90% accuracy, AUROC approximately 0.9.

This table comes from immunoSEQ multiplex PCR, and its TCRdb copy is limited to in-frame clones, with some not included. Of around 45,000 clones in the sample, roughly 94% were seen once. The CDR3 has 15 residues. The germline V and J ends were trimmed by 2 bases and 5 bases, with 13 bases remaining between them. Germline V gives CDR1 MDHEN, CDR2 SYDVKM. The sequencing sample was made of PBMCs. The gene calls are TRBV28 and TRBJ1-5, with D possibly TRBD1 on 5 matching bases. This sequence originates from a donor between 10 and 35 years old with latent tuberculosis or without tuberculosis infection. Some clones in this sample may be carry-over from other donors' samples. DNA for the CDR3: TGTGCCAGCAGTTTACGCAGGGACTGGGATCAGCCCCAGCATTTT. Its translation: CASSLRRDWDQPQHF.